This passage covers 11 T cell receptor beta chains from one sample sequenced in a study of blood T cell repertoires in COVID-19. Data came from immunoSEQ multiplex PCR; TCRdb stores just in-frame clones and leaves some out. Altogether around 200,000 clones are present, more than 70% being singletons, with the ten largest covering roughly 8%. Specimen: peripheral blood. The origin of the receptors is a woman in her forties or fifties with acute or convalescent COVID-19.

The chain's CDR3 is CATSDASTGGIKTQYF. As DNA, the CDR3 is TGTGCCACCAGTGATGCCTCGACAGGGGGCATTAAGACCCAGTACTTC. The genes are TRBV24-1 and TRBJ2-5; 10 nucleotides align to TRBD1. V was clipped by 3 bases and J by 6 bases; unmatched bases: 9. Germline V CDR1 and CDR2: KGHDR, SFDVKD. The length of the CDR3 is 16 residues.

J is TRBJ1-2 and V is TRBV5-6; tentative D call: TRBD1 (5 bases). This CDR3 region has 15 residues. Germline loops: CDR1 SGHDT, CDR2 YYEEEE. V lost 4 bases and J lost 11, with 24 bases in between. CDR3 sequence (DNA): TGTGCCAGCAGCGTTTCAGGGATAGATCTATTGAGTTACACCTTC. It is translated as CASSVSGIDLLSYTF.

V is TRBV2 and J is TRBJ2-6, with D maybe TRBD1 (5 bases). CDR1 is SNHLY and CDR2 is FYNNEI in the germline V gene. Trimming removed 5 bases at V and 4 bases at J, with 12 bases between. The CDR3 has 15 amino acids. The CDR3 sequence is CASSNGPGGANVLTF. The DNA for the CDR3 is TGTGCCAGCAGTAACGGGCCAGGGGGGGCCAACGTCCTGACTTTC.

The V gene is TRBV5-1, the J gene TRBJ1-2; TRBD1 aligns across 7 bases. With V trimmed by 6 bases and J by 1 base, 6 bases remained unmatched. Germline V gene data show CDR1 as SGHRS and CDR2 as YFSETQ. The CDR3 totals 14 residues. The CDR3 coding sequence is TGCGCCAGCACCATACAGGGGAGTAACTATGGCTACACCTTC. Translating gives CASTIQGSNYGYTF.

The gene calls are TRBV28 and TRBJ2-1, with 11 bases identical to TRBD2. The J segment lost 1 base and the V segment lost 1 base, leaving 6 bases of the junction unmatched. Germline values: CDR1 MDHEN, CDR2 SYDVKM. This CDR3 has 18 residues. Written as DNA, the CDR3 is TGTGCCAGCAGTTTATCGGGACTAGCGGACACATCCTACAATGAGCAGTTCTTC. It encodes CASSLSGLADTSYNEQFF.

CDR3 loop: CASSRGQEEKLFF. DNA of the CDR3: TGTGCCAGCTCAAGGGGGCAGGAAGAAAAACTGTTTTTT. V gene TRBV18 combines with J gene TRBJ1-4; 7 nucleotides agree with TRBD1. Trimming at V came to 5 bases and at J to 8 bases, leaving 5 bases not matched to a gene. The CDR3 runs 13 residues. CDR1 and CDR2 from the germline V gene are KGHSH and LQKENI.

This clone has at least ten counts. A read error may produce the germline difference seen at one junction end. J is TRBJ2-7 and V is TRBV6-1; 9 positions agree with TRBD2. CDR3 length: 20 residues. Germline V CDR1 and CDR2: MNHNS, SASEGT. CDR3 amino acids: CASSEVVNVGIAGEHYEQYF. CDR3 coding DNA: TGTGCCAGCAGCGAAGTTGTTAACGTCGGTATAGCGGGAGAGCACTACGAGCAGTACTTC.

This clone was observed a handful of times. The CDR3 reads CATSRAGTEQYF. The CDR3, as DNA: TGTGCCACCAGCAGAGCAGGAACCGAGCAGTACTTC. V usage is TRBV15 and J usage is TRBJ2-7; no clear D gene. This CDR3 has 12 residues. CDR1 is LNHNV, CDR2 YYDKDF, per germline (reference sequence). V shed 1 base and J shed 6 bases, with 7 bases lying between them.

The V gene is TRBV24-1, the J gene TRBJ2-1; TRBD2 matches 9 bases. V trimming: 5 bases; J trimming: 3 bases; junction bases outside the gene matches: 1. The CDR3 totals 14 residues. Germline lookup yields CDR1 KGHDR and CDR2 SFDVKD. CDR3 in amino acids: CATSGSGGYNEQFF. CDR3 DNA: TGTGCCACCAGTGGTAGCGGGGGCTACAATGAGCAGTTCTTC.

The rearrangement uses TRBV19 and TRBJ1-1; D unclear. The ends were cut back, 3 bases at V and 0 bases at J, with 5 bases in the middle. Germline V gene lookup returns CDR1 LNHDA and CDR2 SQIVND (reference sequence). CDR3 length: 13 amino acids. CDR3 region: CASSIFVNTEAFF. CDR3 DNA sequence: TGTGCCAGTAGTATCTTCGTGAACACTGAAGCTTTCTTT.

V usage is TRBV5-1 and J usage is TRBJ2-7; perhaps TRBD1 as D (6 bases). Germline CDR1 is SGHRS and CDR2 is YFSETQ. The CDR3 consists of 15 residues. Trimming took 0 bases from V and 1 from J, leaving 11 bases between them. CDR3 amino acids: CASSLAWTDSYEQYF. The DNA of the CDR3 is TGCGCCAGCAGCTTGGCCTGGACAGATTCCTACGAGCAGTACTTC.